The rows below give T cell receptor beta chains drawn from one sample of a study of T cells in Graves' hyperthyroidism and ophthalmopathy. Each CDR3 protein gets one entry after TCRdb re-called the multiplex PCR reads with MiXCR. The top ten hold less than 30% of the sample, which has about 550,000 distinct CDR3 sequences, around 21% seen once. The sample taken for sequencing was blood. Receptors originate from a man younger than 35 with Graves' hyperthyroidism. The CDR3 runs from the conserved cysteine through the conserved F or W. A D gene is named only where the DNA matches it firmly. Where a row states a size, it is once, few, many or the class of an expanded clone; other rows omit it.

CASSPIRANTEAFF,TGTGCCAGCAGTCCTATCAGGGCGAACACTGAAGCTTTCTTT,many,-,TRBV28,TRBJ1-1
CASSYREKGGYTF,TGTGCCAGCAGTTATAGGGAAAAGGGTGGCTACACCTTC,many,-,TRBV12-3/TRBV12-4,TRBJ1-2
CAIREDISYEQYF,TGTGCCATCAGGGAGGACATCTCCTACGAGCAGTACTTC,-,-,TRBV10-3,TRBJ2-7
CAIKKGGDEQYF,TGTGCCATCAAGAAGGGCGGCGACGAGCAGTACTTC,many,-,TRBV10-3,TRBJ2-7
CASSFSGVGNQPQHF,TGTGCCAGCAGCTTTTCAGGGGTAGGCAATCAGCCCCAGCATTTT,few,-,TRBV7-9,TRBJ1-5
CSSSFGTGEQPQHF,TGCTCCAGCAGCTTTGGTACAGGGGAACAGCCCCAGCATTTT,-,TRBD1,TRBV5-1,TRBJ1-5
CSVAENTEAFF,TGCAGCGTGGCAGAGAACACTGAAGCTTTCTTT,many,-,TRBV29-1,TRBJ1-1
CASSFVQNIQYF,TGTGCCAGCAGCTTTGTCCAAAACATTCAGTACTTC,-,-,TRBV7-9,TRBJ2-4
CASSQGGGELFF,TGTGCCAGCAGTCAGGGTGGCGGGGAGCTGTTTTTT,many,-,TRBV6-1,TRBJ2-2
CASSFFSGGGETQYF,TGCGCCAGCAGCTTCTTTTCCGGGGGCGGAGAGACCCAGTACTTC,many,-,TRBV5-1,TRBJ2-5
CASRDGTGANVLAF,TGTGCCAGCAGGGACGGGACTGGGGCCAACGTCCTGGCTTTC,-,-,TRBV6-1,TRBJ2-6
CASSLGTVNTGELFF,TGTGCCAGCAGCTTAGGAACAGTGAACACCGGGGAGCTGTTTTTT,many,-,TRBV11-2,TRBJ2-2
CSARDLGVANYGYTF,TGCAGTGCTAGAGATTTAGGGGTGGCTAACTATGGCTACACCTTC,many,-,TRBV20-1,TRBJ1-2
CASRVDGDYEQYF,TGTGCCAGCAGGGTGGACGGGGACTACGAGCAGTACTTC,many,-,TRBV6-1,TRBJ2-7
CSGAPTGTGGVNQPQHF,TGCAGTGGGGCCCCAACCGGGACAGGGGGAGTCAATCAGCCCCAGCATTTT,many,TRBD1,TRBV20-1,TRBJ1-5
CASSYLGKTQETQYF,TGTGCCAGCAGTTACCTAGGCAAGACCCAAGAGACCCAGTACTTC,few,-,TRBV6-5,TRBJ2-5
CASSPGRYNQPQHF,TGTGCCAGTAGCCCGGGACGGTACAATCAGCCCCAGCATTTT,many,-,TRBV19,TRBJ1-5
CASSLGAVSYEQYF,TGTGCCAGCAGCCTTGGGGCGGTCTCCTACGAGCAGTACTTC,-,-,TRBV14,TRBJ2-7
CASSPGIRNTEAFF,TGTGCCAGCAGCCCAGGGATCAGGAACACTGAAGCTTTCTTT,-,-,TRBV12-3/TRBV12-4,TRBJ1-1
CATSDWQQENQPQHF,TGTGCCACCAGTGATTGGCAACAGGAGAATCAGCCCCAGCATTTT,once,-,TRBV24-1,TRBJ1-5
CASSFAVSVGYTF,TGCGCCAGCAGTTTCGCGGTCTCGGTAGGCTACACCTTC,many,-,TRBV12-3/TRBV12-4,TRBJ1-2
CASEQVRNTGEMFF,TGTGCCAGCGAGCAGGTCAGGAACACCGGGGAGATGTTTTTT,-,-,TRBV6-1,TRBJ2-2
CASKGRNTGELFF,TGTGCCAGCAAAGGGCGGAACACCGGGGAGCTGTTTTTT,-,-,TRBV11-3,TRBJ2-2
CASREGQANTGELFF,TGTGCCAGCAGGGAGGGGCAAGCGAACACCGGGGAGCTGTTTTTT,-,-,TRBV25-1,TRBJ2-2
CASSLVGPGELFF,TGTGCCAGCAGTTTGGTGGGGCCCGGGGAGCTGTTTTTT,many,-,TRBV28,TRBJ2-2
CASRTRDSYGYTF,TGTGCCAGCAGAACTCGGGACAGTTATGGCTACACCTTC,many,TRBD1,TRBV6-5,TRBJ1-2
CASSLTPGLGRISNQPQHF,TGTGCCAGCAGCCTTACCCCAGGTTTGGGCAGGATAAGCAATCAGCCCCAGCATTTT,-,-,TRBV28,TRBJ1-5
CSARDPREYEQYF,TGCAGTGCTAGGGACCCCAGGGAATACGAGCAGTACTTC,few,-,TRBV20-1,TRBJ2-7
CSASSPGPPLEQYF,TGCAGTGCTAGTAGCCCGGGACCGCCTCTTGAGCAGTACTTC,-,-,TRBV20-1,TRBJ2-7
CASRLGLSSGNTIYF,TGTGCCAGCAGACTTGGGCTCTCCTCTGGAAACACCATATATTTT,-,-,TRBV12-3/TRBV12-4,TRBJ1-3
CAWRMAGGIYGYTF,TGTGCCTGGAGAATGGCAGGGGGTATCTATGGCTACACCTTC,few,TRBD1,TRBV30,TRBJ1-2